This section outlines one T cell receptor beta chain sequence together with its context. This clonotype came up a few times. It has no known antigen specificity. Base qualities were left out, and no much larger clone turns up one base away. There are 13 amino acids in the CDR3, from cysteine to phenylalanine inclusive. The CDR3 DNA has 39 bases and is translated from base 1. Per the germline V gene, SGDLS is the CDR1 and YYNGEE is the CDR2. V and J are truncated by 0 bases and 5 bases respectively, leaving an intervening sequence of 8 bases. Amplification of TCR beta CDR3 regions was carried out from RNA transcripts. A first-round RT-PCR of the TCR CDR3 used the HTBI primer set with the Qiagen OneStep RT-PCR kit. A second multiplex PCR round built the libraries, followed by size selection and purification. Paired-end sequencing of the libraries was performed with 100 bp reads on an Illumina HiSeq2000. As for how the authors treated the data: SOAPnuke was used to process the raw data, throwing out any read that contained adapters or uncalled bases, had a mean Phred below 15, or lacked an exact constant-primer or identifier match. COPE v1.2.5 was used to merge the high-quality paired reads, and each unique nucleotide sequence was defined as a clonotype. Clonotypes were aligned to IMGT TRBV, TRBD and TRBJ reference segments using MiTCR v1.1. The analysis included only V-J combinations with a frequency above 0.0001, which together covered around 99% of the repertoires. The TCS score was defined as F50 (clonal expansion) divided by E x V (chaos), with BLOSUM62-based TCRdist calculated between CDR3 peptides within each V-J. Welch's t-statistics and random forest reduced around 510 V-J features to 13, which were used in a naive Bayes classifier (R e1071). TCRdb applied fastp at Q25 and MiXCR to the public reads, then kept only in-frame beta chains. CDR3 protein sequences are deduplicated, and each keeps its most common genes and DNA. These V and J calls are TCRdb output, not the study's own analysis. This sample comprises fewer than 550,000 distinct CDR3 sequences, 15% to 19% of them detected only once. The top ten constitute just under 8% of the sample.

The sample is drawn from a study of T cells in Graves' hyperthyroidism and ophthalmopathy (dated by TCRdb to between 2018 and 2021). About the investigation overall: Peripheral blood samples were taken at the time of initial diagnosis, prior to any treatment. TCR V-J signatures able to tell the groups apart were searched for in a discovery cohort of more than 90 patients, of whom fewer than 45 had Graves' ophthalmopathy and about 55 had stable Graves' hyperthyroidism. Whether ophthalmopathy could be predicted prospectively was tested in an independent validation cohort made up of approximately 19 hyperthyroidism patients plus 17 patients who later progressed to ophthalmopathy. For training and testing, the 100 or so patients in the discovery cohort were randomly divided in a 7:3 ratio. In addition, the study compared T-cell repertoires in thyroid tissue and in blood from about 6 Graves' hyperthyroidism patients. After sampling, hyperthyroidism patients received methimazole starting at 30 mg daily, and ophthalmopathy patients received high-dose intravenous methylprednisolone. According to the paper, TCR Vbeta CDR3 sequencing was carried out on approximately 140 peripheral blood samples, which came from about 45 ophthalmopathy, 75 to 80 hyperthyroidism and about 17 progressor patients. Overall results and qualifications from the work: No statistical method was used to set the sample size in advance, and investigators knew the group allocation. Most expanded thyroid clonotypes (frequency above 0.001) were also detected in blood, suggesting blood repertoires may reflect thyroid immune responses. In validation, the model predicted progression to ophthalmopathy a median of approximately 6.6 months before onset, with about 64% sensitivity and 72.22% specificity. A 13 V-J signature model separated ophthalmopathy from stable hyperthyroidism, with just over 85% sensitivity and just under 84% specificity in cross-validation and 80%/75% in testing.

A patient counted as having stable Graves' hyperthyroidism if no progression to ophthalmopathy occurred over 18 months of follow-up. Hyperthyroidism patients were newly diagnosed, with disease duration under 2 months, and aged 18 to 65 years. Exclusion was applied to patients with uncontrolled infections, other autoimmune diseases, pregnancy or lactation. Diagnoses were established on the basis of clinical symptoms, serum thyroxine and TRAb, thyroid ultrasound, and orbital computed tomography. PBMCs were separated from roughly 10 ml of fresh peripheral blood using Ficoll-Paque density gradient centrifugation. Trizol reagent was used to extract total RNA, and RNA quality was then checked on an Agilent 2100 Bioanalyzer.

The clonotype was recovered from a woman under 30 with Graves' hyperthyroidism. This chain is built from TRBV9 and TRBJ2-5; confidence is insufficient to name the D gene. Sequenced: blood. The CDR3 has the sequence CASSVAVWETQYF. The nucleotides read TGTGCCAGCAGCGTAGCGGTTTGGGAGACCCAGTACTTC.